This T cell receptor beta chain was observed in a study of T cell responses to AZD1222 COVID-19 vaccine. Trimming cost V 4 bases and J 8 bases; bases outside gene matches: 8. The CDR3 extends over 14 amino acids. Germline assignment: CDR1 SGHDT and CDR2 YYEEEE. Sequencing used immunoSEQ multiplex PCR; TCRdb keeps in-frame clones, though not all of them. There are approximately 120,000 clones in the sample; more than 70% occur only once, and less than 4.5% lies in the top ten. The TCR comes from an adult who received the AZD1222 COVID-19 vaccine. The sequencing here drew on peripheral blood, taken 28 days after the second AZD1222 dose. V usage is TRBV5-6 and J usage is TRBJ1-2, with 10 bases that match TRBD1. The CDR3 reads CASSSQTGGRGYTF. CDR3 nucleotides: TGTGCCAGCAGCAGCCAGACAGGGGGCCGGGGCTACACCTTC.